This is a list of T cell receptor beta chains from one sample in a study of blood T cell repertoires in COVID-19. Assay: immunoSEQ multiplex PCR; the TCRdb copy retains only in-frame clones and omits some. Of hundreds of thousands of clones in the sample, around nine tenths were seen once. The specimen sequenced was peripheral blood. The receptors were gathered from a man aged 18 to 29 with COVID-19, enrolled during active disease. Each CDR3 is given with its conserved first and last residue. The D gene is left open where the match is weak. Clone size is stated in some rows and not others, as once, few, many or a class when expanded.

TRBV7-8	.	.	TRBJ2-7	CASSPSTYEQYF	TGTGCCAGCAGCCCATCTACCTACGAGCAGTACTTC
TRBV12-3/TRBV12-4	.	.	TRBJ2-3	CATTVFRADTQYF	TGTGCCACCACAGTTTTCAGGGCGGATACGCAGTATTTT
TRBV27	.	.	TRBJ2-7	CASSFREGGSYEQYF	TGTGCCAGCAGTTTTAGGGAGGGGGGGTCCTACGAGCAGTACTTC
TRBV2	.	.	TRBJ2-5	CASSEGGETQYF	TGTGCCAGCTCGGAAGGGGGAGAGACCCAGTACTTC
TRBV19	.	.	TRBJ2-1	CASSEVTVSEQFF	TGTGCCAGTAGTGAAGTGACAGTTTCTGAGCAGTTCTTC
TRBV2	.	.	TRBJ2-2	CASSGLLANTGELFF	TGTGCCAGCAGTGGACTTCTAGCGAACACCGGGGAGCTGTTTTTT
TRBV3-1/TRBV3-2	.	few	TRBJ1-2	CASSQPSRGFGYTF	TGTGCCAGCAGCCAACCAAGTAGGGGGTTTGGCTACACCTTC
TRBV18	.	.	TRBJ1-4	CASSPSGIDREKLFF	TGTGCCAGCTCACCAAGCGGGATAGATCGGGAAAAACTGTTTTTT
TRBV5-1	TRBD2	.	TRBJ2-5	CASSWTSQETQYF	TGCGCCAGCAGCTGGACTAGTCAAGAGACCCAGTACTTC
TRBV19	.	.	TRBJ1-3	CASSIASGSSGNTIYF	TGTGCCAGTAGTATCGCCAGCGGGAGCTCTGGAAACACCATATATTTT
TRBV2	.	.	TRBJ2-7	CASSLRGDNDRQYF	TGTGCCAGCAGCCTTCGAGGGGACAATGACAGGCAGTACTTC
TRBV7-9	TRBD2	.	TRBJ2-5	CASSFVAGGPGTQYF	TGTGCCAGCAGCTTTGTGGCGGGAGGCCCCGGGACCCAGTACTTC
TRBV10-3	TRBD1	.	TRBJ2-3	CAISGTGGTDTQYF	TGTGCCATCAGTGGGACAGGGGGGACGGATACGCAGTATTTT
TRBV7-9	.	once	TRBJ2-6	CASSLGTVALVGANVLTF	TGTGCCAGCAGCTTAGGGACAGTCGCCCTTGTTGGGGCCAACGTCCTGACTTTC
TRBV6-1	.	.	TRBJ2-5	CASSENMGGREETQYF	TGTGCCAGCAGTGAAAACATGGGGGGGCGCGAAGAGACCCAGTACTTC
TRBV13	TRBD1	.	TRBJ2-2	CASSLFGDSNTGELFF	TGTGCCAGCAGCTTATTTGGGGACAGTAACACCGGGGAGCTGTTTTTT
TRBV4-2	TRBD2	.	TRBJ2-3	CASSPRGWTGTSGGRLLTDTQYF	TGTGCCAGCAGCCCACGAGGATGGACCGGGACTAGCGGGGGCCGGCTGCTCACAGATACGCAGTATTTT
TRBV6-5	TRBD1	.	TRBJ2-7	CASRARDSSYEQYF	TGTGCCAGCAGGGCCCGGGACAGCTCCTACGAGCAGTACTTC
TRBV19	TRBD1	.	TRBJ2-3	CASSDRQGAKDTQYF	TGTGCCAGTAGTGACCGGCAGGGGGCGAAGGATACGCAGTATTTT
TRBV7-9	TRBD2	.	TRBJ2-7	CASSFTSGYEQYF	TGTGCCAGCAGCTTCACTAGCGGCTACGAGCAGTACTTC
TRBV2	.	.	TRBJ1-5	CASSGQGSNQPQHF	TGTGCCAGCAGTGGCCAGGGGAGCAATCAGCCCCAGCATTTT
TRBV18	TRBD1	.	TRBJ2-4	CASSPPNRGLAKNIQYF	TGTGCCAGCTCACCACCAAACAGGGGGTTAGCCAAAAACATTCAGTACTTC
TRBV5-1	TRBD1	.	TRBJ1-2	CASSLGAGRGRANYGYTF	TGCGCCAGCAGCTTGGGAGCGGGCAGGGGGCGAGCTAACTATGGCTACACCTTC
TRBV19	.	.	TRBJ1-5	CASRGEGHGINQPQHF	TGTGCCAGTAGAGGCGAGGGACACGGGATCAATCAGCCCCAGCATTTT
TRBV7-2	.	.	TRBJ2-7	CASGTGSYEQYF	TGTGCCAGTGGGACTGGTAGCTACGAGCAGTACTTC
TRBV6-1	TRBD2	once	TRBJ2-3	CASSEVASGSRHTQYF	TGTGCCAGCAGTGAAGTGGCTAGCGGGAGTAGACATACGCAGTATTTT
TRBV7-2	.	.	TRBJ1-3	CASSLVPPTNRIRNTIYF	TGTGCCAGCAGCTTAGTCCCCCCCACTAACAGGATTCGGAACACCATATATTTT
TRBV6-1	.	.	TRBJ1-1	CASSERGFMNTEAFF	TGTGCCAGCAGTGAAAGGGGTTTCATGAACACTGAAGCTTTCTTT
TRBV7-9	TRBD1	.	TRBJ1-2	CASSSTGTGVGYTF	TGTGCCAGCAGCTCCACCGGGACAGGGGTCGGCTACACCTTC